This is a list of T cell receptor beta chains from one sample in a study of cytomegalovirus exposure and HLA in healthy donors. Measured with immunoSEQ multiplex PCR; TCRdb has only the in-frame clones, and not every one. In the table there are about 140,000 clones, 65% to 80% of which are singletons. The specimen was PBMCs. These receptor sequences come from a man aged 40-50 years in good health and CMV-seronegative. CDR3s include the opening cysteine and the closing phenylalanine or tryptophan. A D gene is named only where the DNA matches it firmly. Rows may omit the clone size; those that give it use once, few, many or a size class.

size	D	J	V	DNA	CDR3
NA	NA	TRBJ2-7	TRBV6-1	TGTGCCAGCAGTGCCCAGGGTCTCCACGAGCAGTACTTC	CASSAQGLHEQYF
NA	NA	TRBJ1-4	TRBV21-1	TGTGCCAGCGGTGGGGGGACTAATGAAAAACTGTTTTTT	CASGGGTNEKLFF
NA	TRBD2	TRBJ2-1	TRBV5-4	TGTGCCAGCAGCTTGATCGAGACTAGCGGCGATCAGTTCTTC	CASSLIETSGDQFF
NA	NA	TRBJ2-1	TRBV21-1	TGTGCCAGCAGCCCTCACCGGGACAGTCACAATGAGCAGTTCTTC	CASSPHRDSHNEQFF
NA	NA	TRBJ2-7	TRBV5-1	TGCGCCAGCAGCCAGGAATACGAGCAGTACTTC	CASSQEYEQYF
NA	NA	TRBJ2-2	TRBV6-6	TGTGCCAGCAGTTACCCGCACGACTGGGAGGCTGGGGAGCTGTTTTTT	CASSYPHDWEAGELFF
NA	NA	TRBJ2-7	TRBV28	TGTGCCAGCAGTTTATCGTCCTACTACGAGCAGTACTTC	CASSLSSYYEQYF
NA	TRBD2	TRBJ2-3	TRBV6-1	TGTGCCAGCAGTGAAGGTTGGCGGGGGGCCACAGATACGCAGTATTTT	CASSEGWRGATDTQYF
NA	NA	TRBJ1-4	TRBV7-2	TGTGCCAGCAGCCCTACCCGGGGGACGTACGAAAAACTGTTTTTT	CASSPTRGTYEKLFF
NA	TRBD1	TRBJ1-6	TRBV11-3	TGTGCCAGCAGCCCGGGACAGGACCGCTATAATTCACCCCTCCACTTT	CASSPGQDRYNSPLHF
NA	NA	TRBJ1-5	TRBV7-2	TGTGCCAGCAGCTTGGCGACCGGGCAGCCCCAGCATTTT	CASSLATGQPQHF
few	NA	TRBJ1-1	TRBV7-8	TGTGCCAGCAGTTTACAGGGCGGGGACACTGAAGCTTTCTTT	CASSLQGGDTEAFF
NA	NA	TRBJ1-5	TRBV19	TGTGCCAGTAGTACCAAAACAGGGTGGCCTTATAGCAATCAGCCCCAGCATTTT	CASSTKTGWPYSNQPQHF
NA	NA	TRBJ1-5	TRBV27	TGTGCCAGCAAGATCACAGGGTTCGGCAATCAGCCCCAGCATTTT	CASKITGFGNQPQHF
NA	TRBD2	TRBJ2-7	TRBV5-1	TGCGCCAGCAGCTTGGGACCCGGGACTAGCGGCCCCTACGAGCAGTACTTC	CASSLGPGTSGPYEQYF
NA	TRBD2	TRBJ2-1	TRBV10-3	TGTGCCATCAGTGCGCCGGGACTAGCGGGAAGCGATGAGCAGTTCTTC	CAISAPGLAGSDEQFF
NA	TRBD1	TRBJ1-4	TRBV6-5	TGTGCCAGCAGTTTCAGGACAGGGGCGAGTGAAAAACTGTTTTTT	CASSFRTGASEKLFF
NA	TRBD2	TRBJ2-3	TRBV29-1	TGCAGCGTTGCGGTTGCTAGCGGGGGAACAGATACGCAGTATTTT	CSVAVASGGTDTQYF
few	TRBD1	TRBJ2-7	TRBV6-5	TGTGCCAGCAGTCAGACAGGGGTCCTCTCCTACGAGCAGTACTTC	CASSQTGVLSYEQYF
few	NA	TRBJ2-7	TRBV5-1	TGCGCCAGCAGCTTTCTTGCGGGGTACACCTACGAGCAGTACTTC	CASSFLAGYTYEQYF
NA	TRBD1	TRBJ1-1	TRBV2	TGTGCCAGCAGTGAAAGGGGACAGGGACTCACTGAAGCTTTCTTT	CASSERGQGLTEAFF
NA	TRBD2	TRBJ2-3	TRBV13	TGTGCCAGCAGCTTAGGCAATTACAGACTAGCGGCTACAGATACGCAGTATTTT	CASSLGNYRLAATDTQYF
NA	NA	TRBJ2-1	TRBV11-1	TGTGCCAGCAGCACCGACGAGGGGGCGGGGAATGAGCAGTTCTTC	CASSTDEGAGNEQFF
few	TRBD2	TRBJ2-1	TRBV11-3	TGTGCCAGCAGCCGAGGTTTTAGCGGGAGGGCCTTGGATGAGCAGTTCTTC	CASSRGFSGRALDEQFF
many	NA	TRBJ2-1	TRBV5-8	TGTGCCAGCAGCTTGGGGAGAACCAATGAGCAGTTCTTC	CASSLGRTNEQFF
NA	TRBD1	TRBJ1-2	TRBV5-8	TGTGCCAGCAGACGCGGGACAGGGGGGACCTACACCTTC	CASRRGTGGTYTF
NA	NA	TRBJ2-7	TRBV7-2	TGTGCCAGCAGCTTGGCGGGGACCCCCCTCGAGCAGTACTTC	CASSLAGTPLEQYF
NA	NA	TRBJ2-7	TRBV6-5	TGTGCCAGCAGTGTCGACGTCGGACTGAGCTACGAGCAGTACTTC	CASSVDVGLSYEQYF
NA	NA	TRBJ2-1	TRBV6-1	TGTGCCAGCAGTCGGCAGGAGGGGAATGAGCAGTTCTTC	CASSRQEGNEQFF
NA	NA	TRBJ2-2	TRBV7-2	TGTGCCAGCAGCCTACATCAGGGGTCCGGGGAGCTGTTTTTT	CASSLHQGSGELFF
NA	NA	TRBJ1-6	TRBV21-1	TGTGCCAGCAGCAAAAGGTGGCCGGGACAGGGCTCCTATAATTCACCCCTCCACTTT	CASSKRWPGQGSYNSPLHF
NA	TRBD1	TRBJ1-2	TRBV5-1	TGCGCCAGCAGTGGGGGACAGTCGAACTATGGCTACACCTTC	CASSGGQSNYGYTF
NA	NA	TRBJ1-5	TRBV6-5	TGTGCCAGCAGTTCGACTCTGGGCAATCAGCCCCAGCATTTT	CASSSTLGNQPQHF
few	TRBD1	TRBJ2-7	TRBV2	TGTGCCAGCAGTGGGACAGGGACCTACGAGCAGTACTTC	CASSGTGTYEQYF
NA	NA	TRBJ2-1	TRBV4-3	TGCGCCAGCAGCCAAAGGGTGGGGACTTACAATGAGCAGTTCTTC	CASSQRVGTYNEQFF
NA	TRBD1	TRBJ2-7	TRBV5-3	TGTGCCAGAAGCTTGTATAGGGTCCAGGGGGCATTTTACGAGCAGTACTTC	CARSLYRVQGAFYEQYF
NA	NA	TRBJ2-7	TRBV21-1	TGTGCCAGCAGCAAAGGACAGGGCTCCTACGAGCAGTACTTC	CASSKGQGSYEQYF
NA	NA	TRBJ2-5	TRBV7-8	TGTGCCAGCAGCTTAGCGGGAGGAGGGAGAGAGACCCAGTACTTC	CASSLAGGGRETQYF
NA	TRBD2	TRBJ2-7	TRBV14	TGTGCCAGCAGCCAAGTCAGGCAGGGACTAGCGGGAGACGAGCAGTACTTC	CASSQVRQGLAGDEQYF
few	TRBD2	TRBJ2-3	TRBV4-3	TGCGCCAGCAGCCAAGATTACGCTAGCGGGGCTATTAGGAGATTTACGCAGTATTTT	CASSQDYASGAIRRFTQYF
NA	TRBD1	TRBJ1-2	TRBV28	TGTGCCAGCAGTACCCAGGGGGTCGACCACTATGGCTACACCTTC	CASSTQGVDHYGYTF
few	NA	TRBJ2-2	TRBV5-6	TGTGCCAGCAGCTTGGTGGGACAGAACACCGGGGAGCTGTTTTTT	CASSLVGQNTGELFF
many	NA	TRBJ1-1	TRBV5-1	TGCGCCAGCTCATTCCGGACAGCGAACACTGAAGCTTTCTTT	CASSFRTANTEAFF
NA	NA	TRBJ2-1	TRBV19	TGTGCCAGTATGTCTCAGGTGAGCTCCTACAATGAGCAGTTCTTC	CASMSQVSSYNEQFF
few	TRBD1	TRBJ1-6	TRBV7-2	TGTGCCAGCAGCTTAAATTTGGGACAGGGGTATAATTCACCCCTCCACTTT	CASSLNLGQGYNSPLHF